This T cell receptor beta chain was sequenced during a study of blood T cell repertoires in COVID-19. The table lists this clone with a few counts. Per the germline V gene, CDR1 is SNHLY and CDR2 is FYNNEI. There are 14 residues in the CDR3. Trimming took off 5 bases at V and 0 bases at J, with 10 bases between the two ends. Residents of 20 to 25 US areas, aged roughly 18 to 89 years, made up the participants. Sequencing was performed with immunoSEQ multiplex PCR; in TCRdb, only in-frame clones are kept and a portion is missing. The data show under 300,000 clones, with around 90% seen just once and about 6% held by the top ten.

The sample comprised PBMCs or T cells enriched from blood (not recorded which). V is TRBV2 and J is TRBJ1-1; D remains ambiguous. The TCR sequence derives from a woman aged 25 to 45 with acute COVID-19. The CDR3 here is CASSKERVNTEAFF. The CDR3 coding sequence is TGTGCCAGCAGTAAGGAGAGGGTGAACACTGAAGCTTTCTTT.